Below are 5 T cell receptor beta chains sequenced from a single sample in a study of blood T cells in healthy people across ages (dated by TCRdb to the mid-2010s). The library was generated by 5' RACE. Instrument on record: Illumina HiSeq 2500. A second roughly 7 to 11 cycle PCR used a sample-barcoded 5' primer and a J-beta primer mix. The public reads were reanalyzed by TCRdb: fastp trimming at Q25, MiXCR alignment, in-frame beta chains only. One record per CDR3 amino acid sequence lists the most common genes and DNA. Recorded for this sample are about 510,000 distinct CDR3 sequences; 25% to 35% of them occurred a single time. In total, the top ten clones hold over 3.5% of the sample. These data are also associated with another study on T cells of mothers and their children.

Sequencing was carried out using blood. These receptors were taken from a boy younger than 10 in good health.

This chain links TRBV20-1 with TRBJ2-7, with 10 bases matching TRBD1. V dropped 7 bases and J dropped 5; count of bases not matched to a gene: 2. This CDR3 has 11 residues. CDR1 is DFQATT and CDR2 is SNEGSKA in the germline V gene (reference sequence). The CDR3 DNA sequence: TGCAGTGTGACAGGGGGCCACGAGCAGTACTTC. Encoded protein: CSVTGGHEQYF.

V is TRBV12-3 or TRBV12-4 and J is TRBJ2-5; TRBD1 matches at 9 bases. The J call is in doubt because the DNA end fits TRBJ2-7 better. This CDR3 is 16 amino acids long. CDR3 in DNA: TGTGCCAGCAGTCCCCAGGACAGGGGCGAAAACTACGAGCAGTACTTC. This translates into CASSPQDRGENYEQYF.

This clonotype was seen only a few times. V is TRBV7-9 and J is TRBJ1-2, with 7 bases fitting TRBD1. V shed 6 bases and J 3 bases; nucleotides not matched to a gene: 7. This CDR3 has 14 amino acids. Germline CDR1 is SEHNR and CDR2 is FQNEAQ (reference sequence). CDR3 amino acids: CASRPHRGDYGYTF. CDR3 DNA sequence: TGTGCCAGCAGACCTCACAGGGGAGACTATGGCTACACCTTC. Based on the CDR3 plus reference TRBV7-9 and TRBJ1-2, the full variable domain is DTGVSQNPRHKITKRGQNVTFRCDPISEHNRLYWYRQTLGQGPEFLTYFQNEAQLEKSRLLSDRFSAERPKGSFSTLEIQRTEQGDSAMYLCASRPHRGDYGYTFGSGTRLTVV.

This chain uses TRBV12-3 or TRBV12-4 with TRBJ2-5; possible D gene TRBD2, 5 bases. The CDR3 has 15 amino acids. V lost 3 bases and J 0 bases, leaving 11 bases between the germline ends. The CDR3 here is CASSLRLAHQETQYF. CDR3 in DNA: TGTGCCAGCAGTTTGAGGCTAGCCCACCAAGAGACCCAGTACTTC.

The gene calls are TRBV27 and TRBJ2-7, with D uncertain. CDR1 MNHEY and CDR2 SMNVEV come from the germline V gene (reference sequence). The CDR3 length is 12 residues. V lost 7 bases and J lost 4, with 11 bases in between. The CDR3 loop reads CASTKTVYEQYF. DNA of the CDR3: TGTGCCAGCACCAAAACCGTATACGAGCAGTACTTC.